This entry lists 10 T cell receptor beta chains sequenced from one sample in a study of cytomegalovirus exposure and HLA in healthy donors. Method: immunoSEQ multiplex PCR; TCRdb's copy keeps in-frame clones and lacks some. The sample contains approximately 160,000 clones, just under 90% of which appear only once. The sample was PBMCs. These receptors all stem from a man aged 18 to 30 in good health and CMV-seropositive.

The chain uses TRBV5-1 and TRBJ1-1; 7 bases are shared with TRBD1. The germline V gene encodes CDR1 SGHRS and CDR2 YFSETQ. V shed 0 bases, J shed 11 bases, and the junction held 19 bases outside the gene matches. The CDR3 runs to 17 residues. CDR3 bases: TGCGCCAGCAGCTTGGCCGGAATAGGGGGCGAGGGGATGAACGCTTTCTTT. Its protein is CASSLAGIGGEGMNAFF.

This clone was seen just once. The rearrangement joins TRBV28 to TRBJ2-1, with a weak D call TRBD1 (6 bases). V was clipped by 6 bases and J by 5 bases, with 11 bases between them. The CDR3 contains 13 residues. The germline V gene encodes CDR1 MDHEN and CDR2 SYDVKM. CDR3 region: CASRRPGDNEQFF. The CDR3 bases are TGTGCCAGCAGGCGGCCAGGGGACAATGAGCAGTTCTTC.

The chain combines TRBV7-8 with TRBJ1-1, with D maybe TRBD1 (6 bases). Trimming took off 4 bases at V and 4 bases at J, with 13 bases between the two ends. Per germline, CDR1 SGHVS and CDR2 FQNEAQ. The CDR3 runs 14 residues. The CDR3 spells CASSSQGQSTEAFF. Written as DNA, the CDR3 is TGTGCCAGCAGCTCACAAGGACAGTCCACTGAAGCTTTCTTT.

The chain uses TRBV9 and TRBJ2-5; 13 bases agree with TRBD2. The CDR3 loop spans 16 amino acids. Trimming took 4 bases from V and 5 from J; bases not matched to a gene: 8. Germline V lookup: CDR1 SGDLS, CDR2 YYNGEE. The CDR3 loop is CASSLGTSGVRETQYF. The DNA of the CDR3 is TGTGCCAGCAGCCTTGGGACTAGCGGGGTCAGGGAGACCCAGTACTTC.

V usage is TRBV9 and J usage is TRBJ1-4; TRBD1 aligns across 7 bases. Germline V lookup: CDR1 SGDLS, CDR2 YYNGEE. The ends lost 2 bases at V and 1 base at J; junction bases unmatched: 2. The CDR3 is 15 residues long. DNA for the CDR3: TGTGCCAGCAGCGTCGCAGGGGGAACTAATGAAAAACTGTTTTTT. Protein product: CASSVAGGTNEKLFF.

This chain uses TRBV5-1 with TRBJ2-3, with 8 bases aligning to TRBD1. Unmatched junction bases numbered 4, after V lost 3 bases and J lost 4 bases. In germline, CDR1 is SGHRS, CDR2 YFSETQ. CDR3 size: 14 residues. The CDR3 region has the DNA TGCGCCAGCAGCTGGGGGACAGGCCCAGATACGCAGTATTTT. Residues: CASSWGTGPDTQYF. Using reference TRBV5-1 and TRBJ2-3 for the parts outside the CDR3, the full variable domain is KAGVTQTPRYLIKTRGQQVTLSCSPISGHRSVSWYQQTPGQGLQFLFEYFSETQRNKGNFPGRFSGRQFSNSRSEMNVSTLELGDSALYLCASSWGTGPDTQYFGPGTRLTVL.

The V gene is TRBV7-6, the J gene TRBJ2-1; 7 nucleotides line up with TRBD1. The CDR3 spans 14 residues. V dropped 5 bases and J dropped 8; count of bases not matched to a gene: 9. In germline, CDR1 is SGHVS, CDR2 FNYEAQ. The DNA of the CDR3 is TGTGCCAGCAGCATACGGACAGGCTCCCATGAGCAGTTCTTC. It encodes CASSIRTGSHEQFF.

V gene TRBV7-3 combines with J gene TRBJ2-6; weak D call: TRBD1 (5 bases). CDR1 and CDR2 from the germline V gene are SGHTA and FQGTGA. This CDR3 has 16 residues. Trimming took off 0 bases at V and 5 bases at J, with 11 bases between the two ends. The DNA for the CDR3 is TGTGCCAGCAGCTTAACGGGGCCGCTACGGGCCAACGTCCTGACTTTC. Its protein is CASSLTGPLRANVLTF.

V and J are TRBV28 and TRBJ2-1; 12 bases are a match to TRBD2. Germline V gene lookup returns CDR1 MDHEN and CDR2 SYDVKM. Germline trimming cut 3 bases from V and 8 bases from J; bases unmatched to any gene: 2. The CDR3 consists of 14 residues. CDR3 loop: CASSLTSGSHEQFF. DNA of the CDR3: TGTGCCAGCAGTTTGACTAGCGGGAGTCATGAGCAGTTCTTC.

J is TRBJ1-2 and V is TRBV6-1; D remains unclear. Looked up from germline, CDR1 is MNHNS and CDR2 is SASEGT. This CDR3 is 16 amino acids long. V lost 4 bases and J lost 3, with 18 bases in between. The CDR3 protein is CASSGSSGRVDYGYTF. DNA of the CDR3: TGTGCCAGCAGTGGGTCCTCGGGGAGGGTTGACTATGGCTACACCTTC.